What follows describes a single T cell receptor (beta chain). Antigen unknown. These data are taken from a study of Ad26.COV2.S vaccination and SARS-CoV-2 variants. The overall study: Once or twice, 56 days apart, Ad26.COV2.S was delivered intramuscularly. Study-wide points: Assessments of TCR breadth and depth may have underestimated the total T cell responses.

The germline CDR1 and CDR2 sequences are SNHLY and FYNNEI. Trimming pared 1 base from V and 0 bases from J, leaving 3 bases between. This CDR3 is 13 amino acids long. The protocol was immunoSEQ multiplex PCR, while the TCRdb copy is restricted to in-frame clones and leaves out a portion. The sample lists fewer than 900,000 clones; around 90% were seen once. Treatment specified: about 20 received Ad26.COV2.S at low or high dose, single or two shots; roughly 5 received placebo; per-sample allocation not given. Sample collection was performed on day 63 after the first vaccine or placebo injection. Aged 18-55 years, donor was enrolled in Boston in about 2020.

The sequenced sample was peripheral blood, obtained in a trial of Ad26.COV2.S vaccine versus placebo. The TCR originated in a person between 18 and 65 years old who received the Ad26.COV2.S COVID-19 vaccine or a placebo. The chain uses TRBV2 and TRBJ2-5; D gene uncertain. The CDR3 protein is CASSEDNQETQYF. The DNA of the CDR3 is TGTGCCAGCAGTGAAGACAACCAAGAGACCCAGTACTTC.